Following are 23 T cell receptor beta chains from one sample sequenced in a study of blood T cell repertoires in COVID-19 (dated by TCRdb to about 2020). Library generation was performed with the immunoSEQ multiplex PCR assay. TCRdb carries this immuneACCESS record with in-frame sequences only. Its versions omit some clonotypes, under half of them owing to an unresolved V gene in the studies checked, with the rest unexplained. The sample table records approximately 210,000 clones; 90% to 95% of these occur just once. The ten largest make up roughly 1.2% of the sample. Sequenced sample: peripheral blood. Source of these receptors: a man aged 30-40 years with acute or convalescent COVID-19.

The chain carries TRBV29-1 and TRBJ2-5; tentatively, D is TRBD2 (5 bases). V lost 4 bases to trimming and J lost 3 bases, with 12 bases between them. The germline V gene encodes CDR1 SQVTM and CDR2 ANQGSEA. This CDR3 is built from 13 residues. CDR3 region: CSVVPLGKETQYF. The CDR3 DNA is TGCAGCGTTGTCCCACTAGGAAAAGAGACCCAGTACTTC.

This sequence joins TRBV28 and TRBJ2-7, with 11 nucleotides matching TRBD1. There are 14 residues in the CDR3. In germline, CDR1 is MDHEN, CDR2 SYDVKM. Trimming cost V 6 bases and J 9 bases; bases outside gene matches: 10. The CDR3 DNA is TGTGCCAGCAGCCCCAGGACAGGGGGCTGGGGGCAGTACTTC. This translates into CASSPRTGGWGQYF.

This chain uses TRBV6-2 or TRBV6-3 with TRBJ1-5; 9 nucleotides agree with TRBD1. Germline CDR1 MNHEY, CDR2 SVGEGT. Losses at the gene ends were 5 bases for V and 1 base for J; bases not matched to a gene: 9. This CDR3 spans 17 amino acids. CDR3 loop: CASSKTGGGKSNQPQHF. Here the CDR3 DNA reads TGTGCCAGCAGTAAAACAGGGGGCGGAAAAAGCAATCAGCCCCAGCATTTT.

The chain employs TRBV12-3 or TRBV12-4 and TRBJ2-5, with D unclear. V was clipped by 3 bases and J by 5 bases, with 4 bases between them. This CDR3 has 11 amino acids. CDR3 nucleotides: TGTGCCAGCAGTTTTTCTGAGACCCAGTACTTC. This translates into CASSFSETQYF.

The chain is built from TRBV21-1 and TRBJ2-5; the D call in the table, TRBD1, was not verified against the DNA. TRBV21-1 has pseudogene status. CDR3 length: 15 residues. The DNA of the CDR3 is TGTGCCAGCAGCTCACGGGACAGGGAACGAGAGACCCAGTACTTC. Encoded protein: CASSSRDRERETQYF.

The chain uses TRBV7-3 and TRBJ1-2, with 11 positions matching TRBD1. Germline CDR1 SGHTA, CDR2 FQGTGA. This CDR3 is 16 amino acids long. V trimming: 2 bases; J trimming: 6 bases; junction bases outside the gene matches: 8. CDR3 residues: CASSLLPGQGANGYTF. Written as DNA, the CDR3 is TGTGCCAGCAGCTTACTGCCTGGACAGGGGGCGAATGGCTACACCTTC.

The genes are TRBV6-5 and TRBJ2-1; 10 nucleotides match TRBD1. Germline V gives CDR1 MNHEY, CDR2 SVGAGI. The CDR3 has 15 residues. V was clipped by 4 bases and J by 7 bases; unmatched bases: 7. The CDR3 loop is CASSSTGQGRNEQFF. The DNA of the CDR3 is TGTGCCAGCAGTTCTACGGGACAGGGGAGGAATGAGCAGTTCTTC.

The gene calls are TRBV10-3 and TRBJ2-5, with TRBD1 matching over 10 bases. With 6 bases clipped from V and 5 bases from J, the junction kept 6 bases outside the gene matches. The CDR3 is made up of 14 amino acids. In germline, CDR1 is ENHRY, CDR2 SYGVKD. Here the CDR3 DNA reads TGTGCCATCAGAGGACCGGACAGGGGGGAGACCCAGTACTTC. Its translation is CAIRGPDRGETQYF.

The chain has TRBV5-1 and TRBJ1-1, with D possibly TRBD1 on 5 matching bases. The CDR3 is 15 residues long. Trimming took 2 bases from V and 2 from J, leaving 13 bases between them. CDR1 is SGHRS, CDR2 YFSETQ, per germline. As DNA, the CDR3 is TGCGCCAGCAGCTTTGGGGGGTCTAAAAACACTGAAGCTTTCTTT. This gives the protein CASSFGGSKNTEAFF.

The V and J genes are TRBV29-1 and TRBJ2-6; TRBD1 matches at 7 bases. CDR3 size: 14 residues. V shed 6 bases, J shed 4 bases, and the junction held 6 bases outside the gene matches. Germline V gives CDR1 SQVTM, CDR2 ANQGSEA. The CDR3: CSVDTGAGANVLTF. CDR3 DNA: TGCAGCGTAGATACAGGGGCCGGGGCCAACGTCCTGACTTTC.

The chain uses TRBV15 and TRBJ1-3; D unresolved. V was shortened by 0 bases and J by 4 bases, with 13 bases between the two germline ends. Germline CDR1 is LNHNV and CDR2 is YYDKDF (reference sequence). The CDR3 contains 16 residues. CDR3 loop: CATSRDRPGLGNTIYF. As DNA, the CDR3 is TGTGCCACCAGCAGAGATCGACCCGGGTTAGGAAACACCATATATTTT.

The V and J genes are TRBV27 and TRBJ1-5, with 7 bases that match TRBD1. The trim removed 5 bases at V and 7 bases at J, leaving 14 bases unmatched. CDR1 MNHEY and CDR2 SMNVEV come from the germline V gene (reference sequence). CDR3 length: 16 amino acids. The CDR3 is CASSPIPQGGGQPQHF. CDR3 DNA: TGTGCCAGCAGTCCCATCCCCCAGGGGGGTGGCCAGCCCCAGCATTTT.

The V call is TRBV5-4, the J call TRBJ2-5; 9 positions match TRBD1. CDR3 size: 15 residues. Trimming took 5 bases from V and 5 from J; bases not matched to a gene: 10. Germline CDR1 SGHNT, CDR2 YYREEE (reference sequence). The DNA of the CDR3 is TGTGCCAGCAGTTTCCGGGACAGGGTCTTCGAGACCCAGTACTTC. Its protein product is CASSFRDRVFETQYF.

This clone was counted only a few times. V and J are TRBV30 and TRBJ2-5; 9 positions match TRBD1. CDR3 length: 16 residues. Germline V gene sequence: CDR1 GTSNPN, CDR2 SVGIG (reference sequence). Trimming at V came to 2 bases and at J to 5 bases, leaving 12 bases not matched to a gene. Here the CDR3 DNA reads TGTGCCTGGAGTTCCCTCGGGACAGGGAAGCGCGAGACCCAGTACTTC. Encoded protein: CAWSSLGTGKRETQYF.

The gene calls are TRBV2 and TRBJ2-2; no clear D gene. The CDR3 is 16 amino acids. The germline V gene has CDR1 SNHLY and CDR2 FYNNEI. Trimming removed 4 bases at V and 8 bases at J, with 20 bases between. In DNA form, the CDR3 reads TGTGCCAGCAGTGTTTCCTCGCTCATAGCAGATGGGGAGCTGTTTTTT. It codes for CASSVSSLIADGELFF. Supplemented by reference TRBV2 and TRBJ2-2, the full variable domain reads EPEVTQTPSHQVTQMGQEVILRCVPISNHLYFYWYRQILGQKVEFLVSFYNNEISEKSEIFDDQFSVERPDGSNFTLKIRSTKLEDSAMYFCASSVSSLIADGELFFGEGSRLTVL.

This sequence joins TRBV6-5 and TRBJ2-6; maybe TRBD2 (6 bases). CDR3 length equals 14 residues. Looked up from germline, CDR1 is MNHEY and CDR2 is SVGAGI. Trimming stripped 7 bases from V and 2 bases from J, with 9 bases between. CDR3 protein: CASIGGTGANVLTF. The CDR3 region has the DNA TGTGCCAGCATTGGGGGGACTGGGGCCAACGTCCTGACTTTC.

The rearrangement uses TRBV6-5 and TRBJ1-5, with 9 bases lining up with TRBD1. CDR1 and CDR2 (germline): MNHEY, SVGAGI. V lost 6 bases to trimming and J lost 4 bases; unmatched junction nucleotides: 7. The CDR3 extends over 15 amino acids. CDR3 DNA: TGTGCCAGCAGGACGGACAGGGGAAGAAATCAGCCCCAGCATTTT. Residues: CASRTDRGRNQPQHF.

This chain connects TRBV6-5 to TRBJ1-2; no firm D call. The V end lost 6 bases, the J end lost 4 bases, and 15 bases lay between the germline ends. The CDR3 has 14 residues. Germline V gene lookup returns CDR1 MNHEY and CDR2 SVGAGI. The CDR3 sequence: CASRKRRELYGYTF. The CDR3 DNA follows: TGTGCCAGCAGAAAGCGACGGGAGCTCTATGGCTACACCTTC.

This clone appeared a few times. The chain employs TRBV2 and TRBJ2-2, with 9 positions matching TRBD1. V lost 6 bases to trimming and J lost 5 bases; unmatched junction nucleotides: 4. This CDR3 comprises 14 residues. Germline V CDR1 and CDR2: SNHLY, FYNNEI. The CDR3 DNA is TGTGCCAGCAGCCCGGACAGGGGAACCGGGGAGCTGTTTTTT. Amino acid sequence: CASSPDRGTGELFF. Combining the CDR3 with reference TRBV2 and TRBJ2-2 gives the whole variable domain EPEVTQTPSHQVTQMGQEVILRCVPISNHLYFYWYRQILGQKVEFLVSFYNNEISEKSEIFDDQFSVERPDGSNFTLKIRSTKLEDSAMYFCASSPDRGTGELFFGEGSRLTVL.

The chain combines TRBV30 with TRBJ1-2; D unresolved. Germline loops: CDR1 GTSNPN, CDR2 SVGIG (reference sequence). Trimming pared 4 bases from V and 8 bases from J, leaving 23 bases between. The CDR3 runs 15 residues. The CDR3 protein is CAWTTGPPGVGGYTF. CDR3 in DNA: TGTGCCTGGACCACCGGGCCTCCCGGGGTTGGGGGCTACACCTTC.

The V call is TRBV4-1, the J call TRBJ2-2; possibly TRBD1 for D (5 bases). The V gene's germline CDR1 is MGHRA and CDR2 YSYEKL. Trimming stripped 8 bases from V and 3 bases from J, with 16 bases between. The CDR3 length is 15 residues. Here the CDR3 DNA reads TGCGCCAGCGGTCAGACAGAGTCGTACACCGGGGAGCTGTTTTTT. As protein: CASGQTESYTGELFF.

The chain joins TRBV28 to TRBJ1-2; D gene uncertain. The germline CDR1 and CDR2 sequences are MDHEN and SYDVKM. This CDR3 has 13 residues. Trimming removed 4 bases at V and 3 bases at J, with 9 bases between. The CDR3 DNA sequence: TGTGCCAGCAGTTCTACAGCCTACTATGGCTACACCTTC. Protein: CASSSTAYYGYTF.

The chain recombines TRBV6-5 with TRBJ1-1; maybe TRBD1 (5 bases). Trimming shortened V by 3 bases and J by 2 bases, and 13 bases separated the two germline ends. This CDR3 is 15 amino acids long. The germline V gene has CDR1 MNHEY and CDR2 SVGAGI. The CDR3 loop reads CASSYYPGRNTEAFF. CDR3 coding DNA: TGTGCCAGCAGTTATTATCCAGGGCGAAACACTGAAGCTTTCTTT.